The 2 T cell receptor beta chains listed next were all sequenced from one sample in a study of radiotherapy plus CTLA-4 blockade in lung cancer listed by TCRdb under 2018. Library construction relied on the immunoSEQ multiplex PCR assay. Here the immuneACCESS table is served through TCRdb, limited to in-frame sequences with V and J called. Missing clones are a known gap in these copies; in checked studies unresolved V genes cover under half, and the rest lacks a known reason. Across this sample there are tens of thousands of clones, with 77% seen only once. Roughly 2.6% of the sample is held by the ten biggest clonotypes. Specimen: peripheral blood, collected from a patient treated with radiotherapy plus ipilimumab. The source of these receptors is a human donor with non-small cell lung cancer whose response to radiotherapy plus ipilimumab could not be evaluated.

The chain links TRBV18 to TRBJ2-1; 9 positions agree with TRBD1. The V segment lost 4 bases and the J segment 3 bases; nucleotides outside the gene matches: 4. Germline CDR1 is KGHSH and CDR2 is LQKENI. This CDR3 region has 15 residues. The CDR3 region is CASSLRDRVYNEQFF. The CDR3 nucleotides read TGTGCCAGCTCACTAAGGGACAGGGTCTACAATGAGCAGTTCTTC. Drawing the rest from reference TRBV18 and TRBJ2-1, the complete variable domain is NAGVMQNPRHLVRRRGQEARLRCSPMKGHSHVYWYRQLPEEGLKFMVYLQKENIIDESGMPKERFSAEFPKEGPSILRIQQVVRGDSAAYFCASSLRDRVYNEQFFGPGTRLTVL.

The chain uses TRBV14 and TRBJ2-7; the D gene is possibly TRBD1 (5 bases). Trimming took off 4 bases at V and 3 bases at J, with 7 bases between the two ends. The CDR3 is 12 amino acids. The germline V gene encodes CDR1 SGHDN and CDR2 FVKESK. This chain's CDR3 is CASSPQGYEQYF. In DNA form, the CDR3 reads TGTGCCAGCAGCCCCCAGGGCTACGAGCAGTACTTC.